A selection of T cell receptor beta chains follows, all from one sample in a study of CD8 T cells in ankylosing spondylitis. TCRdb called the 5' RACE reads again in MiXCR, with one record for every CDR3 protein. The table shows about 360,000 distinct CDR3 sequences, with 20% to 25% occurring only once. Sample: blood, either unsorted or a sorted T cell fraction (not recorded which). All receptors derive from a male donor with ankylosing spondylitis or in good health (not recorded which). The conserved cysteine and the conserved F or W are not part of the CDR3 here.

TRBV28,ASRRTSGAADTQY
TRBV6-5,ASSYGYDEQF
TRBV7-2,ASSSQTTASFDIQY
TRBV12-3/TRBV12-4,ASTSRPAGPETQY
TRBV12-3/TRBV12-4,ASSGQARETQY
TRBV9,ASSAEDRATNYGYT
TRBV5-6,ASSPDGPYEQY
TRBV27,ASSWDRAAYEQY
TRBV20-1,SARPQVLVKYNSPLH
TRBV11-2,ASSIGTRGTDTQY
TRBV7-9,ASSFSATEAF
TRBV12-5,ASGLGV
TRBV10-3,AISEGTAYGGYT
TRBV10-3,AISPTIRDRGYYGYT
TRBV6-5,ASSYIQGGYEQY
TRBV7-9,ASTHNQEQY
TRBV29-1,SVLGDTLYNEQF
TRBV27,ASSFSAGGMNTGELF
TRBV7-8,ASSLVFGSAYNEQF
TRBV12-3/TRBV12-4,ASQFYTDTQY
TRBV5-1,ASSLGDATYEQY
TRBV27,ASSLPGVNTEAF
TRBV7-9,ASSLSGGGRYNEQF
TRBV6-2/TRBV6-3,ASRVRGSYEQY
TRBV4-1,ASSQEWASGETQY
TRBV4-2,ASSPPGQGVYEQY
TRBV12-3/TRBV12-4,ASSLGLPYEQY
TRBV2,ASKLSGGIYNEQF